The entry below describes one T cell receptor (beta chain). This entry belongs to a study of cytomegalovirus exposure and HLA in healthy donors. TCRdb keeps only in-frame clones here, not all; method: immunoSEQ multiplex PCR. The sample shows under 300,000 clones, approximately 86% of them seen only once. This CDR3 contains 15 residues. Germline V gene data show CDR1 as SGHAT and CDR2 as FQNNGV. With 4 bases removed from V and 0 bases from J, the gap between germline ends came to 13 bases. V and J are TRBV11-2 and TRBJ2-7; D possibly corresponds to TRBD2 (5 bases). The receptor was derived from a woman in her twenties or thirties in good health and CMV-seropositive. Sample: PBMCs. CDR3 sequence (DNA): TGTGCCAGCAGCTCGGACTCACCGAGCTCCTACGAGCAGTACTTC. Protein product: CASSSDSPSSYEQYF.